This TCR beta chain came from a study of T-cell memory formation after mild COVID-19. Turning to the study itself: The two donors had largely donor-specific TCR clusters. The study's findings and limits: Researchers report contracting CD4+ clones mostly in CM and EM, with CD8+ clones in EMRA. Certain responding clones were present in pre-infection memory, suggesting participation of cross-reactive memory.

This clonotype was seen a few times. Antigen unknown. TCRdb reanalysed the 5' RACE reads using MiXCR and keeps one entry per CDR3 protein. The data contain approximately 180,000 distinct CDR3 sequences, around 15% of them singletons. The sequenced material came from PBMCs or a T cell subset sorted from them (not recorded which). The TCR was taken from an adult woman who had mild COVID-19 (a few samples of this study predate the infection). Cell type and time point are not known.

CDR3 residues: CASSRNMNTEAFF. The CDR3 DNA follows: TGTGCCAGCAGCAGGAATATGAACACTGAAGCTTTCTTT. The chain carries TRBV6-5 and TRBJ1-1; no clear D gene. Germline lookup yields CDR1 MNHEY and CDR2 SVGAGI. The CDR3 is 13 amino acids. V was trimmed by 6 bases and J by 0 bases, leaving 8 bases between them.